A selection of T cell receptor beta chains follows, all from one sample in a study of metastatic and nonmetastatic thyroid tumors. TCRdb re-called clones via MiXCR from the PCR reads. Among about 25,000 clones listed, less than 15% were seen once. The sample consisted of blood. The source is a female donor with papillary thyroid cancer or a benign thyroid nodule (not recorded which). Some clones in this sample may be carry-over from other donors' samples. Both conserved end residues are part of each CDR3. The D gene is left open where the match is weak. The size field is filled for only some rows; it gives once, few, many or a size class.

>TRBJ1-4|-|TRBV27|many
TGTGCCAGCAGTCTTACCTGGAATATCGGGGATGAAAAACTGTTTTTT
CASSLTWNIGDEKLFF
>TRBJ2-5|-|TRBV24-1|many
TGTGCCACCAGTGATCCCGTACAGGGAGGGGGAGAGACCCAGTACTTC
CATSDPVQGGGETQYF
>TRBJ2-7|TRBD2|TRBV7-2|-
TGTGCCAGCAGGTCTAGCGGGAACTCCTACGAGCAGTACTTC
CASRSSGNSYEQYF
>TRBJ2-2|-|TRBV6-1|many
TGTGCCAGCACGCTCGTAGGGGGCACCGGGGAGCTGTTTTTT
CASTLVGGTGELFF
>TRBJ2-5|TRBD1|TRBV15|many
TGTGCCACCAGCGTATACTGGACAGGGGAGACCCAGTACTTC
CATSVYWTGETQYF
>TRBJ2-7|TRBD2|TRBV7-9|-
TGTGCCAGCAGTAAGAGCGGGGGAGCCTACGAGCAATACTTC
CASSKSGGAYEQYF
>TRBJ2-1|-|TRBV6-2/TRBV6-3|few
TGTGCCAGCAGTTCAGCTCAGTGGGAGCCCACCTACAATGAGCAATTCTTC
CASSSAQWEPTYNEQFF
>TRBJ1-1|-|TRBV19|many
TGTGCCAGTAGCCGCATCCCAGGAGGTGGCACTGAAGCTTTCTTT
CASSRIPGGGTEAFF
>TRBJ2-5|-|TRBV19|many
TGTGCCAGTGGTGACAGATCCCAAGAGACCCAGTACTTC
CASGDRSQETQYF
>TRBJ1-4|-|TRBV3-1|many
TGTGCCAGCAGCCAGGGGAATCTGCGAGAAAAACTGTTTTTT
CASSQGNLREKLFF
>TRBJ2-3|-|TRBV11-2|many
TGTGCCAGCAGCCGAATCCCAGATACGCAGTATTTT
CASSRIPDTQYF
>TRBJ2-1|-|TRBV2|medium-sized
TGTGCCAGCAGTCCGGACAATTACAATGAGCAGTTCTTC
CASSPDNYNEQFF
>TRBJ1-1|-|TRBV4-1|many
TGCGCCAGCAGCCGCGGACAGACGAACACTGAGGCTTTCTTT
CASSRGQTNTEAFF
>TRBJ1-2|TRBD1|TRBV27|many
TGTGCCAGCAGTGCGGACGGACAGGTCTATGGCTACACCTTC
CASSADGQVYGYTF
>TRBJ2-5|-|TRBV20-1|many
TGCAGTGCTAGATTAGGACAAGAGACCCAGTACTTC
CSARLGQETQYF
>TRBJ1-2|-|TRBV6-5|many
TGTGCCAGCAGTTACTGGCGGAATAATGGCTACACCTTC
CASSYWRNNGYTF
>TRBJ2-1|-|TRBV11-2|many
TGTGCCAGCAGCTTAGGACGGAACAATGAGCAGTTCTTC
CASSLGRNNEQFF
>TRBJ2-5|TRBD2|TRBV10-3|many
TGTGCCATTTCTAGCGGTACCCAAGAGACCCAGTACTTC
CAISSGTQETQYF
>TRBJ2-3|-|TRBV5-1|many
TGCGCCAGCAGCTTGAGGGATTTCACAGATACGCAGTATTTT
CASSLRDFTDTQYF
>TRBJ1-5|-|TRBV4-2|many
TGTGCCAGCAGCCAAGATTCGGTGGGGGTAGATCAGCCCCAGCATTTT
CASSQDSVGVDQPQHF
>TRBJ2-7|-|TRBV7-9|-
TGTGCCAGCAGCAAAGACCCTACCTACAACGAGCAGTACTTC
CASSKDPTYNEQYF
>TRBJ1-5|-|TRBV6-2/TRBV6-3|many
TGTGCCAGCATGCAGGCCTCCGGAGAAAGACAGCCCCAGCATTTT
CASMQASGERQPQHF
>TRBJ2-2|TRBD1|TRBV5-4|many
TGTGCCAGCGGGCGTACAGGGGAAGTGGTCTCCGGGGAGCTGTTTTTT
CASGRTGEVVSGELFF
>TRBJ1-2|TRBD1|TRBV9|many
TGTGCCAGCAGCACCCAACAGGGGAACTATGGCTACACCTTC
CASSTQQGNYGYTF
>TRBJ2-7|TRBD1|TRBV27|many
TGTGCCAGCAGTTACCGGGACAGGGCTTTCGAGCAGTACTTC
CASSYRDRAFEQYF
>TRBJ1-2|-|TRBV9|many
TGTGCCAGCACCCTGGGGGACGGAGGTCAATATGGCTACACCTTC
CASTLGDGGQYGYTF
>TRBJ2-7|-|TRBV7-2|many
TGTGCCAGCAGCTTAGACCACTCCTACGAGCAGTACTTC
CASSLDHSYEQYF
>TRBJ1-1|-|TRBV7-9|many
TGTGCTGAGGGGAACTGGAACACTGAAGCTTTCTTT
CAEGNWNTEAFF
>TRBJ2-1|TRBD1|TRBV19|-
TGTGCCAGTATGCTGACAGGGAATTATGGCAATGAGCAGTTCTTC
CASMLTGNYGNEQFF
>TRBJ2-2|-|TRBV4-3|medium-sized
TGCGCCAGCACCATCGCGGGAAGTACCGGGGAGCTGTTTTTT
CASTIAGSTGELFF
>TRBJ1-2|-|TRBV28|many
TGTGCCAGCAGTTTTCGTTCGATTTATGGCTACACCTTC
CASSFRSIYGYTF
>TRBJ2-1|TRBD2|TRBV27|many
TGTGCCAGCAAAGGGTATCCAGCGGGAGTTATCGGTGAGCAGTTCTTC
CASKGYPAGVIGEQFF
>TRBJ1-2|-|TRBV12-3/TRBV12-4|-
TGTGCCAGCAGTTCCAGGGATGCTGCATCTAACTGTGGCTACACCTTC
CASSSRDAASNCGYTF
>TRBJ2-2|TRBD1|TRBV19|many
TGTGCCAGTAGTATTACAGGGGGCCAGGACACCGGGGAGCTGTTTTTT
CASSITGGQDTGELFF
>TRBJ1-1|-|TRBV19|many
TGTGCCAGTAGTGCCGGGACTCTGAACACTGAAGCTTTCTTT
CASSAGTLNTEAFF
>TRBJ2-3|TRBD2|TRBV5-1|many
TGCGCCAGCAGCAAGGGGACTAGCGGGAGCACAGATACGCAGTATTTT
CASSKGTSGSTDTQYF
>TRBJ1-1|-|TRBV4-1|many
TGCGCCAGCAGCAGGGTGCTAAACCTGAACACTGAAGCTTTCTTT
CASSRVLNLNTEAFF
>TRBJ1-5|-|TRBV19|many
TGTGCCAGTAGGGAAAGCAGGGGAGGCAATCAGCCCCAGCATTTT
CASRESRGGNQPQHF
>TRBJ2-3|TRBD2|TRBV11-2|-
TGTGCCAGCAGCTTAGATCACAGCACTAGCGGGAGTCACACAGATACGCAGTATTTT
CASSLDHSTSGSHTDTQYF
>TRBJ2-7|TRBD2|TRBV7-3|-
TGTGCCAGCAGCCCTCGGAGGGCTAGCGGGAACTCCTACGAGCAGTACTTC
CASSPRRASGNSYEQYF
>TRBJ2-7|TRBD1|TRBV11-3|medium-sized
TGTGCCAGCAGCTTAGATCCAGGGGGCGAAGGCGAGCAGTACTTC
CASSLDPGGEGEQYF
>TRBJ2-5|-|TRBV3-1|many
TGTGCCAGCAGGTTGGGAGGAGAAGAGACCCAGTACTTC
CASRLGGEETQYF
>TRBJ2-7|-|TRBV18|many
TGTGCCAGCTCTTCCGGGCCCCTTGGAGGCGAGCAGTACTTC
CASSSGPLGGEQYF
>TRBJ1-6|-|TRBV6-5|-
TGTGCCAGCAGTTACTCCCAAGGGAATTCACCCCTCCACTTT
CASSYSQGNSPLHF
>TRBJ2-6|-|TRBV2|many
TGTGCCAGCAGTGAAGCAGGGGACCTCCCCTCTGGGGCCAACGTCCTGACTTTC
CASSEAGDLPSGANVLTF